This TCR beta chain was captured in a study of control samples from healthy donors and cancer patients. CDR1 and CDR2 (germline): SNHLY, FYNNEI. V dropped 6 bases and J dropped 1 base, with 9 bases sitting between them. The CDR3 contains 13 residues. The protocol was immunoSEQ multiplex PCR, while the TCRdb copy is restricted to in-frame clones and leaves out a portion. Here the sample spans 250,000 to 300,000 clones, roughly four fifths being singletons. Sequenced input: PBMCs. The TCR sequence derives from a woman aged 55-69 years with lung cancer. The chain joins TRBV2 to TRBJ2-5; D not resolved. The DNA of the CDR3 is TGTGCCAGCAGCCCCACGTTCCAAGAGACCCAGTACTTC. Amino acid sequence: CASSPTFQETQYF.